The 9 T cell receptor beta chains presented below share a single source sample, sequenced in a study of blood T cell repertoires in COVID-19. Measured with immunoSEQ multiplex PCR; TCRdb has only the in-frame clones, and not every one. The table shows 250,000 to 350,000 clones, with 80% to 90% occurring only once. Sequencing input: PBMCs or T cells enriched from blood (not recorded which). The source is a woman between 18 and 29 years old who had recovered from COVID-19.

The V call is TRBV2, the J call TRBJ1-2; D is undetermined. Germline V gives CDR1 SNHLY, CDR2 FYNNEI. With 2 bases removed from V and 2 bases from J, the gap between germline ends came to 6 bases. There are 13 residues in the CDR3. The CDR3 loop reads CASSESQNYGYTF. Here the CDR3 DNA reads TGTGCCAGCAGTGAATCCCAGAACTATGGCTACACCTTC.

This chain connects TRBV10-1 to TRBJ2-1; 10 bases align to TRBD2. V was clipped by 2 bases and J by 4 bases; unmatched bases: 2. Germline V gene data show CDR1 as WNHNN and CDR2 as SYGVQD (reference sequence). This CDR3 is built from 15 residues. The CDR3 loop is CASSETAGGYNEQFF. CDR3 nucleotide sequence: TGCGCCAGCAGTGAGACAGCGGGGGGGTACAATGAGCAGTTCTTC.

J is TRBJ2-7 and V is TRBV13; D is perhaps TRBD1 (5 bases). Germline CDR1 and CDR2: PRHDT and FYEKMQ (reference sequence). The germline V and J ends were trimmed by 3 bases and 2 bases, with 11 bases remaining between them. This CDR3 region has 14 residues. CDR3 sequence (DNA): TGTGCCAGCAGCTTTTCAGGGCGACCCTACGAGCAGTACTTC. It translates to CASSFSGRPYEQYF.

The gene calls are TRBV4-2 and TRBJ1-2; 8 positions match TRBD1. V was clipped by 1 base and J by 5 bases; unmatched bases: 6. CDR3 length: 15 amino acids. CDR1 and CDR2 (germline): LGHNA, YNFKEQ. Here the CDR3 reads CASSQGQGAGYGYTF. The CDR3, as DNA: TGTGCCAGCAGCCAAGGTCAGGGGGCAGGGTATGGCTACACCTTC.

The CDR3, as DNA: TGTGCCAGTAGTCTTTACCCGGGACAGGCCAACACCGGGGAGCTGTTTTTT. Residues: CASSLYPGQANTGELFF. The chain recombines TRBV19 with TRBJ2-2; 8 bases align to TRBD1. The CDR3 loop spans 17 amino acids. Unmatched junction bases numbered 10, after V lost 5 bases and J lost 2 bases. Germline V gene lookup returns CDR1 LNHDA and CDR2 SQIVND (reference sequence). The complete variable domain, with remaining parts taken from reference TRBV19 and TRBJ2-2, reads DGGITQSPKYLFRKEGQNVTLSCEQNLNHDAMYWYRQDPGQGLRLIYYSQIVNDFQKGDIAEGYSVSREKKESFPLTVTSAQKNPTAFYLCASSLYPGQANTGELFFGEGSRLTVL.

The chain links TRBV4-1 to TRBJ1-2; a weak D match, TRBD1 (6 bases). Germline V lookup: CDR1 MGHRA, CDR2 YSYEKL. V gave up 4 bases and J gave up 6 bases, with 18 bases separating them. The CDR3 runs to 15 residues. The DNA of the CDR3 is TGCGCCAGCAGCCCCCCCTGGGGACAAATTCATGGCTACACCTTC. This codes for CASSPPWGQIHGYTF.

The rearrangement joins TRBV30 to TRBJ1-2; possibly TRBD1 for D (6 bases). The CDR3 consists of 14 residues. The V gene lost 0 bases and the J gene lost 5 bases, with 13 bases spanning the gap. Germline CDR1 is GTSNPN and CDR2 is SVGIG (reference sequence). CDR3 DNA sequence: TGTGCCTGGAGTGTAGGACAGTTCTTATATGGCTACACCTTC. This sequence encodes CAWSVGQFLYGYTF.

To note about this clone: One end of the junction is discordant with germline, which a read error may explain. CDR3 nucleotides: TGTGCTAGCAGCCGAGCGGGGGGGCAAGATACGCAGTATTTT. Protein product: CASSRAGGQDTQYF. The chain carries TRBV7-7 and TRBJ2-3; 10 positions agree with TRBD2. Germline assignment: CDR1 SSHAT and CDR2 FNYEAQ (reference sequence). The CDR3 extends over 14 amino acids.

This chain uses TRBV7-9 with TRBJ2-1; tentative D call: TRBD2 (6 bases). Germline V gene lookup returns CDR1 SEHNR and CDR2 FQNEAQ (reference sequence). V lost 2 bases and J lost 2, with 7 bases in between. This CDR3 has 14 residues. The CDR3 spells CASSLRETYNEQFF. CDR3 nucleotides: TGTGCCAGCAGCTTACGGGAGACCTACAATGAGCAGTTCTTC.